Each of the 2 T cell receptor beta chains below was sequenced from the same sample in a study of OX40 agonist ivuxolimab in advanced cancers. The library was built by means of the immunoSEQ multiplex PCR assay. This immuneACCESS table, as held by TCRdb, lists in-frame sequences with V and J called but not all clones. Of the missing ones, under half trace to an unresolved V gene in checked studies; the others have no known cause. The sample data list over 30,000 clones, and around 90% of these were observed just once. Roughly 4.2% of the sample is taken by the ten largest. The sample in question was CD4+ or CD8+ T cells sorted from blood, obtained in a trial of the OX40 agonist ivuxolimab. The receptors stem from an adult with an advanced solid tumor such as melanoma, head and neck, liver or kidney cancer.

This clone showed up just a few times. V is TRBV19 and J is TRBJ1-1, with a weak D call TRBD1 (5 bases). Trimming took 8 bases from V and 0 from J, leaving 16 bases between them. CDR1 is LNHDA and CDR2 is SQIVND in the germline V gene (reference sequence). The CDR3 has 15 amino acids. The CDR3 loop reads CASSTGDTLNTEAFF. The CDR3 coding sequence is TGTGCCAGTTCCACAGGAGACACACTGAACACTGAAGCTTTCTTT.

CDR3 region: CASSLDGQGPYEQYF. The CDR3 coding sequence is TGTGCCAGCAGCTTAGACGGACAGGGTCCCTACGAGCAGTACTTC. The chain combines TRBV7-9 with TRBJ2-7; 8 bases align to TRBD1. Per germline, CDR1 SEHNR and CDR2 FQNEAQ (reference sequence). V shed 1 base and J 2 bases; nucleotides not matched to a gene: 4. The CDR3 is 15 residues long.